These T cell receptor beta chains were read from a single sample in a study of blood T cell repertoires in COVID-19. TCRdb's table, derived via immunoSEQ multiplex PCR, lists solely in-frame clones and lacks some. The data contain approximately 100,000 clones, about 89% of them singletons. Sequencing used peripheral blood. The receptors were sampled from a man aged 50 or older with acute or convalescent COVID-19. CDR3s include the opening cysteine and the closing phenylalanine or tryptophan. The D gene is left open where the match is weak. Expanded clones get a size class; other rows say once, few or many, or leave the size out.

size | D | J | V | CDR3 | DNA
. | . | TRBJ2-7 | TRBV11-3 | CASSLTETHYEQYF | TGTGCCAGCAGCCTTACCGAGACACACTACGAGCAGTACTTC
. | . | TRBJ1-2 | TRBV5-4 | CASSDLDGGANYGYTF | TGTGCCAGCAGCGACCTGGACGGGGGAGCTAACTATGGCTACACCTTC
. | . | TRBJ2-4 | TRBV6-2/TRBV6-3 | CASSPHRIVENIQYF | TGTGCCAGCAGCCCACACAGGATAGTGGAGAACATTCAGTACTTC
. | . | TRBJ1-6 | TRBV27 | CASRRAKNSPLHF | TGTGCCAGCAGGAGAGCAAAGAATTCACCCCTCCACTTT
. | . | TRBJ2-7 | TRBV27 | CASSSGRFPYEQYF | TGTGCCAGCAGTTCTGGCAGGTTCCCCTACGAGCAGTACTTC
. | . | TRBJ2-5 | TRBV4-3 | CASSQDRGPQETQYF | TGCGCCAGCAGCCAAGATAGGGGTCCCCAAGAGACCCAGTACTTC
. | TRBD1 | TRBJ2-1 | TRBV5-1 | CASSFRAPGQDNEQFF | TGCGCCAGCAGCTTTCGGGCACCCGGACAGGACAATGAGCAGTTCTTC
. | . | TRBJ1-3 | TRBV4-1 | CASSQDGPGAQRNTIYF | TGCGCCAGCAGCCAAGACGGGCCTGGGGCCCAACGGAACACCATATATTTT
. | . | TRBJ2-7 | TRBV5-4 | CASSLSGGGLGEQYF | TGTGCCAGCAGCTTGTCCGGAGGAGGACTCGGCGAGCAGTACTTC
. | . | TRBJ1-5 | TRBV28 | CASRLRGGLQPQHF | TGTGCCAGCAGACTGCGGGGGGGGCTTCAGCCCCAGCATTTT
. | TRBD1 | TRBJ1-2 | TRBV7-8 | CASSTSRDRFYGYTF | TGTGCCAGCAGCACAAGCCGGGACAGGTTCTATGGCTACACCTTC
. | . | TRBJ2-6 | TRBV11-2 | CASSSIGTPLSGANVLTF | TGTGCCAGCAGCTCGATCGGGACACCTCTCTCTGGGGCCAACGTCCTGACTTTC
. | TRBD1 | TRBJ1-1 | TRBV4-1 | CASSRQTGTLVGTEAFF | TGCGCCAGCAGCAGACAGACAGGGACATTGGTCGGGACTGAAGCTTTCTTT
. | . | TRBJ1-6 | TRBV7-6 | CASSLDSSPLHF | TGTGCCAGCAGCTTAGACAGCTCACCCCTCCACTTT
. | TRBD1 | TRBJ2-7 | TRBV6-2/TRBV6-3 | CASSAVDRGYEQYF | TGTGCCAGCAGTGCAGTCGACAGGGGCTACGAGCAGTACTTC
. | . | TRBJ1-1 | TRBV5-6 | CASSLYRGTEAFF | TGTGCCAGCAGCTTGTATAGGGGTACTGAAGCTTTCTTT
once | TRBD2 | TRBJ2-3 | TRBV7-9 | CASSLGSGGGTDTQYF | TGTGCCAGCAGCCTGGGGAGCGGGGGAGGCACAGATACGCAGTATTTT
. | TRBD2 | TRBJ2-5 | TRBV6-1 | CASSETSGGALQTQYF | TGTGCCAGCAGTGAAACTAGCGGGGGGGCCCTGCAGACCCAGTACTTC
. | TRBD1 | TRBJ1-6 | TRBV5-1 | CASSLGQGNSPLHF | TGCGCCAGCAGCTTGGGACAGGGAAATTCACCCCTCCACTTT
. | TRBD1 | TRBJ1-1 | TRBV6-5 | CASLRQGHTEAFF | TGTGCCAGCCTACGACAGGGCCACACTGAAGCTTTCTTT
. | . | TRBJ2-7 | TRBV7-3 | CASSRLQGPYEQYF | TGTGCCAGCAGCCGTCTCCAGGGTCCCTACGAGCAGTACTTC
. | TRBD1 | TRBJ1-1 | TRBV30 | CAWSPGTVNTEAFF | TGTGCCTGGAGCCCCGGGACAGTTAACACTGAAGCTTTCTTT
. | . | TRBJ2-1 | TRBV6-5 | CASSRDSAPYNEQFF | TGTGCCAGCAGTCGGGACTCAGCGCCGTACAATGAGCAGTTCTTC
. | . | TRBJ2-1 | TRBV13 | CASDRGGAGLANEQFF | TGTGCCAGCGACAGGGGAGGCGCTGGACTAGCGAATGAGCAGTTCTTC
. | . | TRBJ2-7 | TRBV5-8 | CASSRRGARYEQYF | TGTGCCAGCAGCCGCAGGGGGGCAAGATACGAGCAGTACTTC
. | . | TRBJ1-5 | TRBV7-2 | CASSLDSGQPQHF | TGTGCCAGCAGCTTAGACTCGGGTCAGCCCCAGCATTTT